This T cell receptor beta chain was profiled in a study of shared clonotypes between healthy human individuals. As for the study in general: Every donor yielded three CD4 naive, three CD4 memory, two CD8 naive and one CD8 memory plate.

Germline V lookup: CDR1 SQVTM, CDR2 ANQGSEA. The CDR3 is 12 amino acids. Trimming removed 5 bases at V and 5 bases at J, with 12 bases between. Once extracted for a subset, genomic DNA was divided evenly among several immunoSEQ plates. Profiling relied on immunoSEQ multiplex PCR, and the TCRdb table lists in-frame clones only, not all of them. The sample has over 1.4 million clones; more than 95% are singletons. V and J are TRBV29-1 and TRBJ1-2, with D tentatively TRBD1 (5 bases). The TCR comes from a man aged 25-45 years in good health. Sequenced: naive CD4+ T cells sorted from blood. Subset given: CD45RA+ positively selected. In DNA form, the CDR3 reads TGCAGCGTTACTACAGGTCCTTATGGCTACACCTTC. Encoded protein: CSVTTGPYGYTF.